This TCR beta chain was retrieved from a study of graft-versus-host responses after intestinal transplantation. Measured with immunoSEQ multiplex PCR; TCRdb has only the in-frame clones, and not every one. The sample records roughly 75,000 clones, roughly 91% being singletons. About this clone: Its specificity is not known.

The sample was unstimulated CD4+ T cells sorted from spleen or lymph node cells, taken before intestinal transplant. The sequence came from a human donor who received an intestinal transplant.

Written as DNA, the CDR3 is TGCAGCGTTGAAGTGAGCCGGGACTACGCCTACAATGAGCAGTTCTTC. Translating it yields CSVEVSRDYAYNEQFF. V is TRBV29-1 and J is TRBJ2-1; 7 bases agree with TRBD2. The CDR3 runs 16 residues. The J segment lost 2 bases and the V segment lost 1 base, leaving 8 bases of the junction unmatched. Germline V gives CDR1 SQVTM, CDR2 ANQGSEA.